The rows below give T cell receptor beta chains drawn from one sample of a study of blood T cells in healthy people across ages. TCRdb itself ran the 5' RACE reads through MiXCR, one entry per CDR3 protein. The sample records about 570,000 distinct CDR3 sequences, 27% being singletons. Input material: blood. All receptors come from a woman between 70 and 85 years old in good health. Each CDR3 is given with its conserved first and last residue. Each record gives: D gene, clone size, V gene, J gene, CDR3 DNA, CDR3 protein. D genes are given only for firm matches. Clone size appears in some rows only: once, few, many, or a class for an expanded clone.

d_call: .; clone_size: .; v_call: TRBV5-4; j_call: TRBJ2-7; cdr3_nt: TGTGCCAGCAGCTCTAGGGTAGATACCTACGAGCAGTACTTC; cdr3_aa: CASSSRVDTYEQYF
d_call: TRBD2; clone_size: .; v_call: TRBV6-6; j_call: TRBJ2-3; cdr3_nt: TGTGCCAGCAGACAGACTAGCGGGGTCGCAGATACGCAGTATTTT; cdr3_aa: CASRQTSGVADTQYF
d_call: TRBD1; clone_size: .; v_call: TRBV12-3/TRBV12-4; j_call: TRBJ1-1; cdr3_nt: TGTGCCAGCAATCCACCGAGGGACAGGACTGAAACTTTCTTT; cdr3_aa: CASNPPRDRTETFF
d_call: TRBD1; clone_size: few; v_call: TRBV5-1; j_call: TRBJ2-2; cdr3_nt: TGCGCCAGCAGCTGGACAGGTGGTGCCGGGGAGCTGTTTTTT; cdr3_aa: CASSWTGGAGELFF
d_call: .; clone_size: few; v_call: TRBV19; j_call: TRBJ1-1; cdr3_nt: TGTGCCAGTAGTATCGAAGGGGTATACACTGAAGCTTTCTTT; cdr3_aa: CASSIEGVYTEAFF
d_call: .; clone_size: .; v_call: TRBV5-1; j_call: TRBJ2-2; cdr3_nt: TGCGCCAGCAGCCGGAGGGAGAACACCGGGGAGCTGTTTTTT; cdr3_aa: CASSRRENTGELFF
d_call: .; clone_size: few; v_call: TRBV5-1; j_call: TRBJ2-5; cdr3_nt: TGCGCCAGCCGATTAAATTCAGGGAAAGAGACCCAGTACTTC; cdr3_aa: CASRLNSGKETQYF
d_call: .; clone_size: .; v_call: TRBV3-1; j_call: TRBJ2-7; cdr3_nt: TGTGCCAGCAGCCAAGCGCCGCGAGTCCACGGGCAGTACTTC; cdr3_aa: CASSQAPRVHGQYF
d_call: .; clone_size: .; v_call: TRBV30; j_call: TRBJ1-1; cdr3_nt: TGTGCCTGGAGTGTACAAGCGATCCACCCCGGGGCTTTCTTT; cdr3_aa: CAWSVQAIHPGAFF
d_call: .; clone_size: .; v_call: TRBV20-1; j_call: TRBJ1-4; cdr3_nt: TGCAGTGCTAGGAATACTAATGAAAAACTGTTTTTT; cdr3_aa: CSARNTNEKLFF
d_call: TRBD1; clone_size: few; v_call: TRBV7-8; j_call: TRBJ1-2; cdr3_nt: TGTGCCAGCAGCCTCCTGGGACAGGGACCCTATGGCTACACCTTC; cdr3_aa: CASSLLGQGPYGYTF
d_call: .; clone_size: few; v_call: TRBV9; j_call: TRBJ1-2; cdr3_nt: TGTGCCAGCAGCCAGGGAAAGGGTGGAGGCTACACCTTC; cdr3_aa: CASSQGKGGGYTF
d_call: .; clone_size: .; v_call: TRBV6-2/TRBV6-3; j_call: TRBJ2-1; cdr3_nt: TGTGCCAGCCTCGACACCTACAATGAGCAGTTCTTC; cdr3_aa: CASLDTYNEQFF
d_call: .; clone_size: few; v_call: TRBV14; j_call: TRBJ2-7; cdr3_nt: TGTGCCAGCAGCCAAAGGGATGGCGCCCAGCAGTACTTC; cdr3_aa: CASSQRDGAQQYF
d_call: .; clone_size: .; v_call: TRBV4-3; j_call: TRBJ1-3; cdr3_nt: TGCGCCAGCAGCCAAGTAATCAGGGAAGCTGGAAACACCATATATTTT; cdr3_aa: CASSQVIREAGNTIYF
d_call: .; clone_size: few; v_call: TRBV20-1; j_call: TRBJ2-1; cdr3_nt: TGCAGTGCTAGAGAGGATCAGGGAAGCTCCTACAATGAGCAGTTCTTC; cdr3_aa: CSAREDQGSSYNEQFF
d_call: .; clone_size: .; v_call: TRBV12-3/TRBV12-4; j_call: TRBJ1-2; cdr3_nt: TGTGCCAGCAGTACGGGGTCTTATGGCCACACCTTC; cdr3_aa: CASSTGSYGHTF